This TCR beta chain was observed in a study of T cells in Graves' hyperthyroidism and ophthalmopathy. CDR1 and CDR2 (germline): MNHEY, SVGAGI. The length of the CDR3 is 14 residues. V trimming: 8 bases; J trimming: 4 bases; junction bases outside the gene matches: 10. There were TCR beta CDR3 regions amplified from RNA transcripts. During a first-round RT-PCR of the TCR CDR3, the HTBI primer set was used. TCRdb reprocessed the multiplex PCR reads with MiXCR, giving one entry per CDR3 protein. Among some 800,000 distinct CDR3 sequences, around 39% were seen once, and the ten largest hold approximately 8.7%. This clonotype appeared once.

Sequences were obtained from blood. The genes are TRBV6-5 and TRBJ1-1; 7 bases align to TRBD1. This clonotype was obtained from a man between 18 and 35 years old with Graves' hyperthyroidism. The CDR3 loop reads CASSYQQGTTEAFF. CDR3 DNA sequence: TGTGCCAGCTCCTACCAACAGGGGACCACTGAAGCTTTCTTT.